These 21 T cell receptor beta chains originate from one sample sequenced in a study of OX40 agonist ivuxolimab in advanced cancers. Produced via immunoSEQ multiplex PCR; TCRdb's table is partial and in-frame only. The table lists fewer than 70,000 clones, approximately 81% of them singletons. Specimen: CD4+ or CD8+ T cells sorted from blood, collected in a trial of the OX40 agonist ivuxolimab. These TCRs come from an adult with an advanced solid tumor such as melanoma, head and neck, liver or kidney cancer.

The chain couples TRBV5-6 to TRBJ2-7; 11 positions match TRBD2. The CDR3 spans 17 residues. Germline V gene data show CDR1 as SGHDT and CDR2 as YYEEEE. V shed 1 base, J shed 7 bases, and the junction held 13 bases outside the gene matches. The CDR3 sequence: CASSLNLRLAGGREQYF. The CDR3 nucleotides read TGTGCCAGCAGCTTGAATCTTAGGCTAGCGGGGGGCCGGGAGCAGTACTTC.

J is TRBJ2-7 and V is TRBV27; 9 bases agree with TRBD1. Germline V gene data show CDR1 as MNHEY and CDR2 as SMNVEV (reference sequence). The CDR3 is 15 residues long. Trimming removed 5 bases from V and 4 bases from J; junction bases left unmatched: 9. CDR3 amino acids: CASSPWDRAGYEQYF. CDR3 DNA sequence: TGTGCCAGCAGTCCCTGGGACAGGGCGGGGTACGAGCAGTACTTC.

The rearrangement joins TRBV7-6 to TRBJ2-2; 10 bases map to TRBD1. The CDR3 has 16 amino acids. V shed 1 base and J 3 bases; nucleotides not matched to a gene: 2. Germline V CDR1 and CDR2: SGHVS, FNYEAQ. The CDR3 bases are TGTGCCAGCAGCTTAGGGACAGGGGGGGACACCGGGGAGCTGTTTTTT. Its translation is CASSLGTGGDTGELFF.

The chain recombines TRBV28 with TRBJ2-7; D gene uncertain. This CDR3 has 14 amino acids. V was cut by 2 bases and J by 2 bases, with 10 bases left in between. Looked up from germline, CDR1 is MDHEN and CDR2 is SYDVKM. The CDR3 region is CASSLKTGTYEQYF. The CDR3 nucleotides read TGTGCCAGCAGTTTAAAGACTGGGACCTACGAGCAGTACTTC. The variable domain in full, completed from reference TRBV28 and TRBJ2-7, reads DVKVTQSSRYLVKRTGEKVFLECVQDMDHENMFWYRQDPGLGLRLIYFSYDVKMKEKGDIPEGYSVSREKKERFSLILESASTNQTSMYLCASSLKTGTYEQYFGPGTRLTVT.

The CDR3, as DNA: TGTGCCAGCAGTGCCGGGACAGGGGGCGCAGATACGCAGTATTTT. It translates to CASSAGTGGADTQYF. The V call is TRBV6-4, the J call TRBJ2-3; 12 bases are shared with TRBD1. J lost 4 bases, V lost 4 bases, and 3 bases had no gene match. This CDR3 spans 15 amino acids. Germline V gives CDR1 MRHNA, CDR2 SNTAGT.

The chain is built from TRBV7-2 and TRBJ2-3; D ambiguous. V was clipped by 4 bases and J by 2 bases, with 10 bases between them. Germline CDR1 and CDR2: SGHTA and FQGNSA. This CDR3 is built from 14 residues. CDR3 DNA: TGTGCCAGCAGCTCGGTCCCTACCACAGATACGCAGTATTTT. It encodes CASSSVPTTDTQYF.

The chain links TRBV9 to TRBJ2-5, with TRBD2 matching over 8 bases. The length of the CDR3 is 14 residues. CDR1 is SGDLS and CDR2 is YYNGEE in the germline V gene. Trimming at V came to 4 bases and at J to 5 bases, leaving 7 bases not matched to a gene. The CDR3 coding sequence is TGTGCCAGCAGCCCCCTAAGCGGGAGCGAGACCCAGTACTTC. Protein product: CASSPLSGSETQYF.

DNA for the CDR3: TGTGCCAGCAGCTTATGGAGGGATGACATTCAGTACTTC. It is translated as CASSLWRDDIQYF. This chain links TRBV11-2 with TRBJ2-4; D may be TRBD2 (6 bases). The CDR3 has 13 residues. The germline V and J ends were trimmed by 2 bases and 8 bases, with 10 bases remaining between them. Germline loops: CDR1 SGHAT, CDR2 FQNNGV.

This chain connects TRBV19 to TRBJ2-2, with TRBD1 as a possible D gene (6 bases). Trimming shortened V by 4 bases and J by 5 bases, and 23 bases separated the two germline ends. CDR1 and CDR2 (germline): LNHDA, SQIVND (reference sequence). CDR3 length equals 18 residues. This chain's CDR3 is CASSTRQGQLLKTGELFF. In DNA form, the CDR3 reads TGTGCCAGTAGTACCCGCCAGGGGCAATTACTTAAGACCGGGGAGCTGTTTTTT.

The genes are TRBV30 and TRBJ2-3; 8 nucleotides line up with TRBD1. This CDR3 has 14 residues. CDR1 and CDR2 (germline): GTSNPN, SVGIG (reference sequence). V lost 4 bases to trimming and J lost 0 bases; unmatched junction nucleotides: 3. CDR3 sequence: CAWKTGASTDTQYF. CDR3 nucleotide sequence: TGTGCCTGGAAGACAGGGGCAAGCACAGATACGCAGTATTTT.

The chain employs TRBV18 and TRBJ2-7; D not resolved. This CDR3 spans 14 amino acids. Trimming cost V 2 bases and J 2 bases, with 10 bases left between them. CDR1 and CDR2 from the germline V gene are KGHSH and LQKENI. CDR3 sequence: CASSPARSTYEQYF. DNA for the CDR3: TGTGCCAGCTCACCAGCGCGGAGTACCTACGAGCAGTACTTC.

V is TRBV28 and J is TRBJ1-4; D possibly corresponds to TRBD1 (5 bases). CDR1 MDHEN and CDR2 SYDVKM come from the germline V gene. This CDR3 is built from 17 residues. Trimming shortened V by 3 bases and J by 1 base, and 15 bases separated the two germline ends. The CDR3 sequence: CASSLNPGRGTNEKLFF. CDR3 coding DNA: TGTGCCAGCAGTTTGAACCCTGGAAGGGGAACTAATGAAAAACTGTTTTTT.

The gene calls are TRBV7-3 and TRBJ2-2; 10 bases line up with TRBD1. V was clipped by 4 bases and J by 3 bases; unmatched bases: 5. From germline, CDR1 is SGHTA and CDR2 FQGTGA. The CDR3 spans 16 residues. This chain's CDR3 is CASSSGDRGDTGELFF. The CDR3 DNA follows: TGTGCCAGCAGCTCGGGGGACAGGGGCGACACCGGGGAGCTGTTTTTT.

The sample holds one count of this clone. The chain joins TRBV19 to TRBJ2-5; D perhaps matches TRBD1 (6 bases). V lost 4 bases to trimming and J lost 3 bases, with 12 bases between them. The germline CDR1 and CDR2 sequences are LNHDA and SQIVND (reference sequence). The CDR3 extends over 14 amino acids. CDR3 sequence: CASSSSTGKETQYF. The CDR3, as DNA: TGTGCCAGTAGTAGCTCGACAGGAAAAGAGACCCAGTACTTC.

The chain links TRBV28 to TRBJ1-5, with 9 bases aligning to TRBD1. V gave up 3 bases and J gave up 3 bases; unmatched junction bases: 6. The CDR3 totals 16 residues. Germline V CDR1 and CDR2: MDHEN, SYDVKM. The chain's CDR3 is CASSLSGTGPNQPQHF. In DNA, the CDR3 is TGTGCCAGCAGTTTGTCCGGGACAGGGCCCAATCAGCCCCAGCATTTT.

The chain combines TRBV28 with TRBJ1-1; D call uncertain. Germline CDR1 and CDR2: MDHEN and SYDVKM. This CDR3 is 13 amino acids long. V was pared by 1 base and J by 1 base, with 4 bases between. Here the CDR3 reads CASSLLGNTEAFF. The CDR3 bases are TGTGCCAGCAGTTTATTGGGGAACACTGAAGCTTTCTTT.

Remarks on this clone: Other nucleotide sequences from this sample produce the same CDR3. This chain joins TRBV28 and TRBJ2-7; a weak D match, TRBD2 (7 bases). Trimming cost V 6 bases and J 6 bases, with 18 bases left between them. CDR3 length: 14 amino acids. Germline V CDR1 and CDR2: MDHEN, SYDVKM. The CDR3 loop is CASRRAGAPSEQYF. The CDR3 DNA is TGTGCCAGCAGAAGGGCGGGGGCGCCTAGCGAGCAGTACTTC.

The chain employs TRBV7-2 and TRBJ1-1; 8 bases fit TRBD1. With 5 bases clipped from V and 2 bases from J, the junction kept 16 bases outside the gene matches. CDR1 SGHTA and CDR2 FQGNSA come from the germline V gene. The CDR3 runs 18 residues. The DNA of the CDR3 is TGTGCCAGCAGCCGACATCCCCTGGGGACAGGTTACAACACTGAAGCTTTCTTT. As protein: CASSRHPLGTGYNTEAFF.

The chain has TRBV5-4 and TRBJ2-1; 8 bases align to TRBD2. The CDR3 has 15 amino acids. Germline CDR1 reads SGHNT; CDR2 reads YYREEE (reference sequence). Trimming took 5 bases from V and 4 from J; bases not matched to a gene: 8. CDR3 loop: CASSYGLASYNEQFF. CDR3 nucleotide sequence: TGTGCCAGCAGTTATGGACTAGCAAGTTACAATGAGCAGTTCTTC.

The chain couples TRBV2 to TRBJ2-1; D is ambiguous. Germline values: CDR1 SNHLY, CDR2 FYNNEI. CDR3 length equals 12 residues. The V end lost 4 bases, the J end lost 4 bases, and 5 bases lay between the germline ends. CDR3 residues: CASSATYNEQFF. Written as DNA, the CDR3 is TGTGCCAGCAGTGCAACATACAATGAGCAGTTCTTC. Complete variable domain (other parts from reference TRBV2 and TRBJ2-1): EPEVTQTPSHQVTQMGQEVILRCVPISNHLYFYWYRQILGQKVEFLVSFYNNEISEKSEIFDDQFSVERPDGSNFTLKIRSTKLEDSAMYFCASSATYNEQFFGPGTRLTVL.

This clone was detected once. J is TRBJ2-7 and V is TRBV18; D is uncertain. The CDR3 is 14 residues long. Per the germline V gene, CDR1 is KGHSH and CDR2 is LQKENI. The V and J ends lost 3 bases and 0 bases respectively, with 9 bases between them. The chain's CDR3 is CASSPEFSSYEQYF. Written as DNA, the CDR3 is TGTGCCAGCTCACCTGAGTTCAGCTCCTACGAGCAGTACTTC.